The source of this TCR beta chain is a study of blood T cells in healthy people across ages. In germline, CDR1 is DFQATT, CDR2 SNEGSKA (reference sequence). V dropped 0 bases and J dropped 7 bases, with 19 bases sitting between them. This CDR3 comprises 16 residues. Then a second PCR, running roughly 7 to 11 cycles, was carried out with a sample-barcoded 5' primer and a J-beta primer mix. TCRdb re-called the 5' RACE reads with MiXCR, one entry per CDR3 protein. The sample comprises roughly 680,000 distinct CDR3 sequences, 40% to 65% of which are singletons, and roughly 14% rests with the top ten. This clonotype was detected a few times.

The origin of this receptor is a woman older than 75 in good health. Sequenced material: blood. V gene TRBV20-1 combines with J gene TRBJ2-1; D is possibly TRBD2 (6 bases). As DNA, the CDR3 is TGCAGTGCTAGAGAGCGGGGAGGACTACCGCAAAATGAGCAGTTCTTC. Protein product: CSARERGGLPQNEQFF.